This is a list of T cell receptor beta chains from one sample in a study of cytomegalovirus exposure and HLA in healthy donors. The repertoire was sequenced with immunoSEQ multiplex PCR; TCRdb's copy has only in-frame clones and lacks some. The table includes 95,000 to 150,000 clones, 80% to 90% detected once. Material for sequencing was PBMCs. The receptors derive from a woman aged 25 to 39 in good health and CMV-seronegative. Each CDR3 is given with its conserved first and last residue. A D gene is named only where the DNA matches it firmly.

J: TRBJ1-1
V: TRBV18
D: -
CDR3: CASSPGHRETEAFF

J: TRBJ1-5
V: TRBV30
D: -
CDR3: CAWSVRASNQPQHF

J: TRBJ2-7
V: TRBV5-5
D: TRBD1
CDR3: CASSLGQGVNEQYF

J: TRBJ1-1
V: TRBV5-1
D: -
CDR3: CASGPGGASYMNTEAFF

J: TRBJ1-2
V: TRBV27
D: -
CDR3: CASSLSGVYGYTF

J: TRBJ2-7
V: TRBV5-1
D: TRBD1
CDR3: CASSLGQGADEQYF

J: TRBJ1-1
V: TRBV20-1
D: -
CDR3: CSGGSAEAFF

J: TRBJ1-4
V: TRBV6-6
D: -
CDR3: CASSMLDRNGNEKLFF

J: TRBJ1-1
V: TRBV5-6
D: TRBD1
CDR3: CASSLRPQGYTEAFF

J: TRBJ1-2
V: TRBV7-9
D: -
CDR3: CSSSLNQGAGDLYYGYTF

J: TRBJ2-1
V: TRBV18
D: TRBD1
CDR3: CASSTYPTGGYNNEQFF

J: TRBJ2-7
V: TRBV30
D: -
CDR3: CAWSVLGIEQYF

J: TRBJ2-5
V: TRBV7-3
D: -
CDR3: CASSKTGRETQYF

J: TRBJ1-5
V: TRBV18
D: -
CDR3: CASSPNAGTYSNQPQHF